This note documents a single T cell receptor (beta chain) sequence. Its antigen is not identified. The data derive from a study of Ad26.COV2.S vaccination and SARS-CoV-2 variants. General study findings and limits: Reportedly, after vaccination the spike-specific CD8+ and CD4+ T cell responses displayed substantial breadth. Participants given vaccine showed non-spike TCR breadth similar to that of placebo recipients. While placebo recipients had lower spike-specific TCR breadth, vaccine recipients had more.

This table comes from immunoSEQ multiplex PCR, and its TCRdb copy is limited to in-frame clones, with some not included. The profile shows about 94,000 clones, around 82% of them singletons. Germline V gene data show CDR1 as SGHNT and CDR2 as YENEEA. V lost 4 bases and J lost 3; bases outside the gene matches: 19. The CDR3 is made up of 19 amino acids. This sequence joins TRBV11-3 and TRBJ2-3; 7 bases fit TRBD1. The source is a human donor who had recovered from COVID-19. Sequenced here: peripheral blood, sampled after recovery from COVID-19. CDR3: CASSSGGQGEGGWTDTQYF. In DNA, the CDR3 is TGTGCCAGCAGCTCCGGTGGTCAGGGTGAAGGGGGCTGGACAGATACGCAGTATTTT.